These 18 T cell receptor beta chains came from one sample sequenced in a study of CD8 T cells in Susac syndrome. The authors reverse transcribed roughly 0.5 to 1 ug RNA with random hexamers. TCRdb passed the immunoSEQ multiplex PCR reads through MiXCR, listing each CDR3 protein once. This table has 110,000 to 150,000 distinct CDR3 sequences, 95% appearing once. What was sequenced was CD4+ T cells from PBMCs. These receptors all stem from a human donor with Susac syndrome.

This rearrangement joins TRBV6-4 to TRBJ2-1; 9 bases match TRBD2. Germline assignment: CDR1 MRHNA and CDR2 SNTAGT. The V and J ends lost 7 bases and 10 bases, in that order; junction bases with no gene match: 8. The CDR3 covers 13 residues. The CDR3 DNA reads as TGTGCCAGCACTACGATAGCGGGGGAGGAGCAGTTCTTC. Its translation: CASTTIAGEEQFF.

The genes are TRBV6-2 or TRBV6-3 and TRBJ1-5, with D hard to call. V was shortened by 6 bases and J by 11 bases, with 14 bases between the two germline ends. The CDR3 runs to 12 residues. Germline assignment: CDR1 MNHEY and CDR2 SVGEGT. The CDR3 sequence is CASSPKYRAQHF. CDR3 in DNA: TGTGCCAGCAGCCCCAAATACCGGGCCCAGCATTTT.

The chain recombines TRBV14 with TRBJ2-7; possibly TRBD2 for D (6 bases). V was clipped by 2 bases and J by 5 bases, with 37 bases between them. The CDR3 runs 22 residues. CDR1 SGHDN and CDR2 FVKESK come from the germline V gene. CDR3: CASSQRGRSRQRVDGRVDEQYF. The CDR3 nucleotides are TGTGCCAGCAGCCAAAGGGGCAGGTCACGGCAAAGAGTCGACGGGAGAGTCGACGAGCAGTACTTC.

This clonotype turned up a few times. This sequence joins TRBV11-2 and TRBJ1-1; 7 bases are a match to TRBD1. CDR1 is SGHAT and CDR2 is FQNNGV in the germline V gene. CDR3 length equals 14 residues. Germline trimming cut 6 bases from V and 1 base from J; bases unmatched to any gene: 5. The CDR3 bases are TGTGCCAGCAGTTTACGGACAGGGAACACTGAAGCTTTCTTT. Protein product: CASSLRTGNTEAFF.

The chain carries TRBV20-1 and TRBJ1-2, with unresolved D. Trimming cost V 1 base and J 4 bases, with 10 bases left between them. Looked up from germline, CDR1 is DFQATT and CDR2 is SNEGSKA (reference sequence). This CDR3 is built from 13 residues. The CDR3 sequence: CSARVGAAYGYTF. Here the CDR3 DNA reads TGCAGTGCTAGAGTGGGCGCTGCCTATGGCTACACCTTC.

V is TRBV20-1 and J is TRBJ2-3; 10 bases are shared with TRBD2. The CDR3 consists of 15 residues. In germline, CDR1 is DFQATT, CDR2 SNEGSKA (reference sequence). V lost 4 bases and J lost 5; bases outside the gene matches: 9. The CDR3 protein is CSAKQRGGFKDTQYF. In DNA, the CDR3 is TGCAGTGCTAAACAGCGGGGGGGATTTAAAGATACGCAGTATTTT.

The chain combines TRBV20-1 with TRBJ2-7; the D is unclear. Germline V lookup: CDR1 DFQATT, CDR2 SNEGSKA (reference sequence). The V and J ends lost 3 bases and 4 bases respectively, with 1 base between them. CDR3 length equals 9 residues. CDR3 loop: CSASYEQYF. DNA of the CDR3: TGCAGTGCTAGTTACGAGCAGTACTTC.

The sample holds one count of this clonotype. V and J are TRBV12-3 or TRBV12-4 and TRBJ2-1; D perhaps matches TRBD2 (6 bases). This CDR3 is built from 15 residues. Trimming stripped 3 bases from V and 4 bases from J, with 13 bases between. The CDR3 loop is CASSFAPGTYNEQFF. DNA of the CDR3: TGTGCCAGCAGTTTTGCCCCGGGGACTTACAATGAGCAGTTCTTC.

V is TRBV20-1 and J is TRBJ2-7; TRBD2 matches at 8 bases. The CDR3 is 15 residues long. V lost 2 bases, J lost 3 bases, and 9 bases stayed unmatched. Germline V gene data show CDR1 as DFQATT and CDR2 as SNEGSKA (reference sequence). This CDR3 is CSARPGSSGNYEQYF. CDR3 DNA sequence: TGCAGTGCTAGACCCGGAAGTAGCGGGAACTACGAGCAGTACTTC.

The chain links TRBV15 to TRBJ2-7, with 9 positions matching TRBD1. The V and J ends lost 0 bases and 4 bases, in that order; junction bases with no gene match: 4. Germline V gene lookup returns CDR1 LNHNV and CDR2 YYDKDF (reference sequence). CDR3 length: 15 residues. The CDR3 region is CATSRDGQGLYEQYF. CDR3 sequence (DNA): TGTGCCACCAGCAGAGATGGACAGGGGCTTTACGAGCAGTACTTC.

The chain has TRBV12-3 or TRBV12-4 and TRBJ1-6, with TRBD1 matching 8 bases. The V segment lost 7 bases and the J segment 6 bases; nucleotides outside the gene matches: 5. The CDR3 spans 14 residues. CDR3 sequence reads: CASIRTGLNSPLHF. CDR3 nucleotide sequence: TGTGCCAGCATACGGACAGGGCTTAATTCACCCCTCCACTTT.

This chain uses TRBV19 with TRBJ2-5, with 9 bases matching TRBD2. Trimming took 3 bases from V and 5 from J; bases not matched to a gene: 4. The germline V gene encodes CDR1 LNHDA and CDR2 SQIVND (reference sequence). The CDR3 is 14 residues long. CDR3 region: CASSMREGTETQYF. CDR3 bases: TGTGCCAGTAGTATGCGGGAGGGAACGGAGACCCAGTACTTC. Variable domain in full (rest from reference TRBV19 and TRBJ2-5): DGGITQSPKYLFRKEGQNVTLSCEQNLNHDAMYWYRQDPGQGLRLIYYSQIVNDFQKGDIAEGYSVSREKKESFPLTVTSAQKNPTAFYLCASSMREGTETQYFGPGTRLLVL.

This clonotype was detected once. The CDR3 coding sequence is TGCAGCCCCACCCGGGACACTGAAGCTTTCTTT. Its protein is CSPTRDTEAFF. The genes are TRBV29-1 and TRBJ1-1; D ambiguous. This CDR3 contains 11 residues. Trimming shortened V by 8 bases and J by 3 bases, and 10 bases separated the two germline ends. The germline CDR1 and CDR2 sequences are SQVTM and ANQGSEA. The whole variable domain, remainder taken from reference TRBV29-1 and TRBJ1-1, is SAVISQKPSRDICQRGTSLTIQCQVDSQVTMMFWYRQQPGQSLTLIATANQGSEATYESGFVIDKFPISRPNLTFSTLTVSNMSPEDSSIYLCSPTRDTEAFFGQGTRLTVV.

The chain recombines TRBV3-1 with TRBJ2-2; 9 bases map to TRBD2. V gave up 4 bases and J gave up 4 bases; unmatched junction bases: 10. CDR1 and CDR2 from the germline V gene are LGHDT and YNNKEL (reference sequence). This CDR3 is 17 amino acids long. The chain's CDR3 is CASSRSYSGGGTGELFF. In DNA, the CDR3 is TGTGCCAGCAGCCGCTCCTATAGCGGGGGAGGCACCGGGGAGCTGTTTTTT.

This clonotype is a singleton in its sample. This chain links TRBV20-1 with TRBJ2-1, with TRBD2 identical over 7 bases. The CDR3 loop spans 14 amino acids. Trimming took 3 bases from V and 6 from J; bases not matched to a gene: 8. The germline gives CDR1 DFQATT, CDR2 SNEGSKA (reference sequence). The CDR3 DNA sequence: TGCAGTGCTAGGGACGGGACTAACCCCAATGAGCAGTTCTTC. It yields the protein CSARDGTNPNEQFF.

This rearrangement joins TRBV3-1 to TRBJ2-7; either TRBD1 or TRBD2 may supply D (5 bases each). Germline assignment: CDR1 LGHDT and CDR2 YNNKEL (reference sequence). The CDR3 covers 11 residues. V was shortened by 8 bases and J by 2 bases, with 7 bases between the two germline ends. The CDR3 DNA sequence: TGTGCCAGCGGGACCACCTACGAGCAGTACTTC. Protein sequence: CASGTTYEQYF.

The chain recombines TRBV9 with TRBJ2-5; D not certain. Germline V gives CDR1 SGDLS, CDR2 YYNGEE. This CDR3 comprises 14 residues. Trimming took off 0 bases at V and 4 bases at J, with 10 bases between the two ends. The CDR3 loop reads CASSVGTAPETQYF. The CDR3 DNA sequence: TGTGCCAGCAGCGTAGGTACGGCTCCAGAGACCCAGTACTTC.

The rearrangement links TRBV5-4 to TRBJ2-2; D gene unclear. Germline lookup yields CDR1 SGHNT and CDR2 YYREEE (reference sequence). V was shortened by 3 bases and J by 7 bases, with 7 bases between the two germline ends. This CDR3 is 12 amino acids long. The CDR3 loop reads CASSSDYGELFF. CDR3 coding DNA: TGTGCCAGCAGCTCGGATTACGGGGAGCTGTTTTTT.